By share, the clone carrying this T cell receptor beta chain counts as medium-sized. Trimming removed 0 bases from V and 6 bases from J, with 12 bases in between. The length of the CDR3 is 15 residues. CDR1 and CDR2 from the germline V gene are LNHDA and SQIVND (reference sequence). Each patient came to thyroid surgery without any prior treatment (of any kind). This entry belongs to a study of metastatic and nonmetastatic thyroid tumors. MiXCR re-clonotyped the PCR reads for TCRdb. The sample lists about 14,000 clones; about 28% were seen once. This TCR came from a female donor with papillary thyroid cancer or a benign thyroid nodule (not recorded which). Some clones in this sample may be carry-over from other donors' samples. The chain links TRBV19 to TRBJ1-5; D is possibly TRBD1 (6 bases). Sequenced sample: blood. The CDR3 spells CASSIEAQGGQPQHF. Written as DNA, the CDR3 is TGTGCCAGTAGTATAGAAGCACAGGGCGGTCAGCCCCAGCATTTT.